The 26 T cell receptor beta chains below all came from one sample that was sequenced in a study of T cells after yellow fever vaccination. TCRdb analysed the 5' RACE reads with MiXCR anew, one entry per CDR3 protein. In the table there are some 68,000 distinct CDR3 sequences, about 7% of which are singletons. The sample was CD8+ T cells sorted from PBMCs, taken 45 days after the first yellow fever vaccination. These TCRs come from a man aged 18 to 29 who received the YFV17D yellow fever vaccine.

This clonotype came up many times. The chain couples TRBV5-1 to TRBJ2-5, with 9 bases identical to TRBD1. The CDR3 covers 15 residues. The V gene end was trimmed by 3 bases and the J gene end by 2 bases; junction bases not matched to a gene: 5. Germline loops: CDR1 SGHRS, CDR2 YFSETQ. The CDR3 here is CASSSTGGWQETQYF. The CDR3 coding sequence is TGCGCCAGCAGCTCGACAGGGGGTTGGCAAGAGACCCAGTACTTC.

There are many counts of this clonotype. The chain uses TRBV27 and TRBJ1-1; 9 positions match TRBD1. With 6 bases clipped from V and 5 bases from J, the junction kept 10 bases outside the gene matches. CDR3 length: 15 residues. The germline CDR1 and CDR2 sequences are MNHEY and SMNVEV (reference sequence). The CDR3 region is CASRTLGQGNTEAFF. The CDR3 coding sequence is TGTGCCAGCAGAACCTTGGGACAGGGAAATACTGAAGCTTTCTTT.

The chain uses TRBV20-1 and TRBJ2-1; 7 positions match TRBD2. The CDR3 has 17 residues. Germline V CDR1 and CDR2: DFQATT, SNEGSKA (reference sequence). V gave up 0 bases and J gave up 2 bases; unmatched junction bases: 10. The CDR3 sequence is CSARDRWASGPYNEQFF. CDR3 nucleotide sequence: TGCAGTGCTAGAGATAGGTGGGCTAGCGGACCCTACAATGAGCAGTTCTTC.

This clonotype has ten or more counts. J is TRBJ2-2 and V is TRBV7-6; D might be TRBD1 (6 bases). This CDR3 contains 14 residues. With 4 bases removed from V and 5 bases from J, the gap between germline ends came to 11 bases. Germline CDR1 and CDR2: SGHVS and FNYEAQ. The CDR3 protein is CASSSAGETGELFF. The DNA for the CDR3 is TGTGCCAGCAGCTCCGCAGGGGAAACCGGGGAGCTGTTTTTT.

This clonotype was observed at least ten times. The CDR3 DNA reads TGCGCCAGCAGCCAAGGAGTAACTCGGGGAGAAAAACTGTTTTTT. This translates into CASSQGVTRGEKLFF. The chain has TRBV4-1 and TRBJ1-4, with D uncertain. The V end was cut by 1 base, the J end by 8 bases, with 14 bases between. The CDR3 is made up of 15 amino acids. The germline gives CDR1 MGHRA, CDR2 YSYEKL.

The genes are TRBV7-9 and TRBJ2-5, with D possibly being TRBD1 or TRBD2 (6 bases each). Germline values: CDR1 SEHNR, CDR2 FQNEAQ (reference sequence). CDR3 length: 14 amino acids. V was trimmed by 5 bases and J by 4 bases, leaving 14 bases between them. The CDR3 sequence is CASSLGGRPETQYF. The CDR3 nucleotides are TGTGCCAGCAGCCTCGGGGGCAGGCCAGAGACCCAGTACTTC.

The rearrangement uses TRBV3-1 and TRBJ2-5; D might be TRBD2 (6 bases). This CDR3 contains 16 residues. CDR1 LGHDT and CDR2 YNNKEL come from the germline V gene (reference sequence). V was pared by 3 bases and J by 0 bases, with 14 bases between. CDR3 sequence (DNA): TGTGCCAGCAGCCAGGATTCTAGGAGGGACCAAGAGACCCAGTACTTC. It codes for CASSQDSRRDQETQYF.

This clonotype was counted a few times. The chain carries TRBV11-3 and TRBJ2-5; 8 positions agree with TRBD2. After removal of 4 bases from V and 4 bases from J, the junction contained 2 bases not matched to a gene. Germline CDR1 and CDR2: SGHNT and YENEEA. The CDR3 sequence is 13 residues long. In nucleotides, the CDR3 is TGTGCCAGCAGCTACGGGGGGGGAGAGACCCAGTACTTC. It is translated as CASSYGGGETQYF.

Many counts were recorded for this clonotype. The chain joins TRBV3-1 to TRBJ2-3, with D perhaps matching TRBD2 (6 bases). This CDR3 is 13 amino acids long. The germline V gene has CDR1 LGHDT and CDR2 YNNKEL (reference sequence). The V and J ends lost 4 bases and 9 bases respectively, with 14 bases between them. DNA for the CDR3: TGTGCCAGCAGCCCAGAAGGCGGGGTCACGCAGTATTTT. Its protein product is CASSPEGGVTQYF.

This chain joins TRBV19 and TRBJ2-2; 8 bases fit TRBD1. The length of the CDR3 is 13 residues. V trimming: 5 bases; J trimming: 9 bases; junction bases outside the gene matches: 5. CDR1 is LNHDA and CDR2 is SQIVND in the germline V gene (reference sequence). CDR3 sequence: CASSDRGSWELFF. The CDR3 nucleotides are TGTGCCAGTAGTGACAGGGGAAGTTGGGAGCTGTTTTTT.

This clonotype has just a few counts. The chain combines TRBV5-1 with TRBJ2-2; tentatively, D is TRBD2 (5 bases). The V end was cut by 6 bases, the J end by 3 bases, with 12 bases between. Germline CDR1 reads SGHRS; CDR2 reads YFSETQ. This CDR3 contains 14 residues. CDR3 region: CASTRGFDTGELFF. As DNA, the CDR3 is TGCGCCAGCACCCGGGGATTCGACACCGGGGAGCTGTTTTTT.

The table lists this clonotype with many counts. The rearrangement links TRBV6-2 or TRBV6-3 to TRBJ2-1; TRBD2 matches 13 bases. CDR3 length: 18 amino acids. The junction had 10 bases not matched to a gene; V was cut back by 0 bases and J by 8 bases. Germline CDR1 MNHEY, CDR2 SVGEGT. The CDR3 nucleotides read TGTGCCAGCAGTTACTCAACTAGCGGGGGGGCTAGTCGGGATGAGCAGTTCTTC. It yields the protein CASSYSTSGGASRDEQFF.

This clonotype turned up a few times. The chain joins TRBV7-9 to TRBJ2-2, with D perhaps matching TRBD1 or TRBD2 (5 bases each). V lost 3 bases and J lost 3, with 11 bases in between. CDR1 is SEHNR and CDR2 is FQNEAQ in the germline V gene (reference sequence). The CDR3 runs 15 residues. CDR3 nucleotides: TGTGCCAGCAGCTTCGGGGCCAGGGACACCGGGGAGCTGTTTTTT. The encoded protein is CASSFGARDTGELFF.

At least ten counts were recorded for this clonotype. The chain is built from TRBV27 and TRBJ1-1, with no clear D. Germline assignment: CDR1 MNHEY and CDR2 SMNVEV (reference sequence). The CDR3 is made up of 14 amino acids. The V and J ends lost 5 bases and 3 bases respectively, with 13 bases between them. CDR3 residues: CASSTSGIYTEAFF. The DNA for the CDR3 is TGTGCCAGCAGTACGTCCGGCATATACACTGAAGCTTTCTTT.

This clonotype showed up just a few times. The chain uses TRBV5-1 and TRBJ1-1; D gene unclear. Germline values: CDR1 SGHRS, CDR2 YFSETQ. The V and J ends lost 2 bases and 3 bases respectively, with 5 bases between them. This CDR3 spans 12 amino acids. The CDR3 nucleotides read TGCGCCAGCAGCTTAATGGACACTGAAGCTTTCTTT. Protein sequence: CASSLMDTEAFF.

The table lists this clonotype with many counts. The chain couples TRBV6-1 to TRBJ2-7; tentatively, D is TRBD1 or TRBD2 (5 bases each). This CDR3 has 16 amino acids. Germline V gene lookup returns CDR1 MNHNS and CDR2 SASEGT. With 0 bases removed from V and 2 bases from J, the gap between germline ends came to 14 bases. The CDR3: CASSEARGAYPYEQYF. CDR3 bases: TGTGCCAGCAGTGAAGCGAGGGGAGCCTACCCCTACGAGCAGTACTTC.

This clonotype was picked up a small number of times. The gene calls are TRBV7-2 and TRBJ2-3, with 9 bases that match TRBD2. The CDR3 length is 16 residues. Germline lookup yields CDR1 SGHTA and CDR2 FQGNSA. V gave up 3 bases and J gave up 5 bases; unmatched junction bases: 9. In DNA form, the CDR3 reads TGTGCCAGCAGCTTTCGGAGCGGGGGGTTGAAAGATACGCAGTATTTT. It specifies CASSFRSGGLKDTQYF.

This clonotype was seen at least ten times. This chain links TRBV6-5 with TRBJ2-1; D unclear. Trimming pared 2 bases from V and 5 bases from J, leaving 7 bases between. Germline assignment: CDR1 MNHEY and CDR2 SVGAGI. The CDR3 sequence is 13 residues long. CDR3 coding DNA: TGTGCCAGCAGTTACAGAGGCAACAATGAGCAGTTCTTC. It yields the protein CASSYRGNNEQFF.

This clonotype was seen many times. The rearrangement uses TRBV6-4 and TRBJ2-3; 10 bases fit TRBD2. The CDR3 runs to 15 residues. CDR1 is MRHNA and CDR2 is SNTAGT in the germline V gene. Trimming took 4 bases from V and 1 from J; bases not matched to a gene: 2. In DNA, the CDR3 is TGTGCCAGCAGTGCAACTAGCGGGGGCACAGATACGCAGTATTTT. It encodes CASSATSGGTDTQYF.

This sequence joins TRBV4-2 and TRBJ2-7; 11 bases match TRBD2. The CDR3 extends over 16 amino acids. CDR1 LGHNA and CDR2 YNFKEQ come from the germline V gene. J lost 3 bases, V lost 0 bases, and 4 bases had no gene match. The CDR3 bases are TGTGCCAGCAGCCAAGATTGGACTAGCGGGCACTACGAGCAGTACTTC. Translating gives CASSQDWTSGHYEQYF.

This clonotype was observed at least ten times. V usage is TRBV7-2 and J usage is TRBJ2-1, with 9 bases fitting TRBD1. Germline V gene sequence: CDR1 SGHTA, CDR2 FQGNSA. Trimming took 6 bases from V and 4 from J; bases not matched to a gene: 7. The CDR3 covers 15 residues. The CDR3 nucleotides are TGTGCCAGCAGTTGGACAGGGGAAAGATACAATGAGCAGTTCTTC. It encodes CASSWTGERYNEQFF.

In this sample, this clonotype turned up a few times. The J gene is TRBJ1-6, the V gene TRBV20-1, with D unclear. CDR1 is DFQATT, CDR2 SNEGSKA, per germline (reference sequence). Trimming left V 6 bases short and J 9 bases short, with 12 bases between. This CDR3 region has 12 residues. CDR3: CSADEWSSPLHF. The DNA for the CDR3 is TGCAGTGCGGACGAATGGAGTTCACCCCTCCACTTT.

This clonotype occurred many times. V and J are TRBV21-1 and TRBJ2-7; the D call in the table, TRBD1, was not verified against the DNA. TRBV21-1 is an annotated pseudogene. The CDR3 covers 18 residues. CDR3 nucleotides: TGTGCCAGCAGCAAATCCCCTAAGGTGGCAGGGGAGCCTTACGAGCAGTACTTC. Residues: CASSKSPKVAGEPYEQYF.

This clonotype was counted many times. This sequence joins TRBV4-1 and TRBJ2-3; 9 bases match TRBD2. The trim removed 0 bases at V and 3 bases at J, leaving 19 bases unmatched. Germline values: CDR1 MGHRA, CDR2 YSYEKL. CDR3 length: 21 amino acids. The CDR3 coding sequence is TGCGCCAGCAGCCAAGATCCCTACCCATTAGGGAGCGGGGGGCGTACAGATACGCAGTATTTT. It yields the protein CASSQDPYPLGSGGRTDTQYF.

This clonotype appeared many times. V usage is TRBV12-3 or TRBV12-4 and J usage is TRBJ1-2; D call uncertain. This CDR3 region has 13 residues. V was pared by 6 bases and J by 4 bases, with 12 bases between. The CDR3 DNA reads as TGTGCCAGCAGCCCCTGGCAGACCTATGGCTACACCTTC. Translated: CASSPWQTYGYTF.

V gene TRBV19 combines with J gene TRBJ1-1, with D possibly matching TRBD1 (6 bases). The germline V and J ends were trimmed by 5 bases and 4 bases, with 26 bases remaining between them. The CDR3 consists of 18 residues. Germline CDR1 is LNHDA and CDR2 is SQIVND (reference sequence). The CDR3 loop reads CASSFFQGNPAGSTEAFF. CDR3 DNA: TGTGCCAGTAGTTTTTTTCAGGGGAACCCCGCCGGGAGCACTGAAGCTTTCTTT.